The 11 T cell receptor beta chains below all came from one sample that was sequenced in a study of blood T cell repertoires in COVID-19. Assay used: immunoSEQ multiplex PCR; TCRdb lists only in-frame clones, some missing. The repertoire consists of 200,000 to 250,000 clones, with 85% to 90% occurring once and the leading ten covering 3% to 4%. The sequencing sample was made of PBMCs or T cells enriched from blood (not recorded which). The receptor set was obtained from a woman aged 18-35 years in a cohort exposed to, infected with or recovered from COVID-19 (not recorded which).

V usage is TRBV27 and J usage is TRBJ2-7; D remains ambiguous. The CDR3 consists of 13 residues. CDR1 MNHEY and CDR2 SMNVEV come from the germline V gene (reference sequence). The V gene lost 1 base and the J gene lost 4 bases, with 8 bases spanning the gap. The DNA for the CDR3 is TGTGCCAGCAGTTTATTTACGGGTTACGAGCAGTACTTC. Translating it yields CASSLFTGYEQYF.

The V and J genes are TRBV4-1 and TRBJ2-1; 10 nucleotides line up with TRBD2. Germline V lookup: CDR1 MGHRA, CDR2 YSYEKL. The length of the CDR3 is 15 residues. V gave up 1 base and J gave up 9 bases; unmatched junction bases: 6. As DNA, the CDR3 is TGCGCCAGCAGCCAAGCGTCTAGCGGGAGCCTTGAGCAGTTCTTC. This encodes CASSQASSGSLEQFF.

The J gene is TRBJ1-1, the V gene TRBV5-1; D uncertain. Germline V gene data show CDR1 as SGHRS and CDR2 as YFSETQ. The CDR3 is made up of 13 amino acids. V was pared by 1 base and J by 1 base, with 5 bases between. CDR3 nucleotides: TGCGCCAGCAGCTTGTACACGAACACTGAAGCTTTCTTT. Amino acids: CASSLYTNTEAFF.

On this clone: A read error may account for a junction end that differs from germline. The chain couples TRBV6-1 to TRBJ1-5; D is undetermined. The germline V gene encodes CDR1 MNHNS and CDR2 SASEGT. The CDR3 has 13 residues. The CDR3 region has the DNA TGTGCCAGCAGCGAAGACTACCCCCAGCCCCAGCATTTT. Translation: CASSEDYPQPQHF.

This chain links TRBV28 with TRBJ1-2, with D uncertain. Per the germline V gene, CDR1 is MDHEN and CDR2 is SYDVKM. CDR3 size: 13 residues. The ends were cut back, 3 bases at V and 2 bases at J, with 7 bases in the middle. CDR3 bases: TGTGCCAGCAGTTTGGCAACAAACTATGGCTACACCTTC. Translated, it gives CASSLATNYGYTF.

The chain links TRBV7-9 to TRBJ1-1, with TRBD1 identical over 7 bases. V gave up 5 bases and J gave up 4 bases; unmatched junction bases: 13. Looked up from germline, CDR1 is SEHNR and CDR2 is FQNEAQ (reference sequence). The CDR3 has 16 amino acids. CDR3 loop: CASSRLRGAFRTEAFF. The CDR3, as DNA: TGTGCCAGCAGCCGTCTCAGGGGGGCTTTCCGCACTGAAGCTTTCTTT.

The chain joins TRBV2 to TRBJ1-3, with D perhaps matching TRBD1 (6 bases). Germline V gene lookup returns CDR1 SNHLY and CDR2 FYNNEI. This CDR3 contains 14 residues. Trimming shortened V by 6 bases and J by 1 base, and 10 bases separated the two germline ends. CDR3 in amino acids: CASRQGSSGNTIYF. The CDR3 DNA follows: TGTGCCAGCAGACAGGGTTCGTCTGGAAACACCATATATTTT.

V gene TRBV3-1 (or the pseudogene TRBV3-2) combines with J gene TRBJ1-2; D is perhaps TRBD1 (6 bases). The CDR3 covers 14 residues. Germline CDR1 is LGHDT and CDR2 is YNNKEL (reference sequence). V was pared by 2 bases and J by 6 bases, with 13 bases between. The CDR3 here is CASSQIQGVNGYTF. The CDR3 coding sequence is TGTGCCAGCAGCCAAATACAGGGCGTTAATGGCTACACCTTC.

The rearrangement links TRBV5-1 to TRBJ2-7; the match to TRBD2 covers 11 bases. The CDR3 spans 18 residues. Trimming cost V 4 bases and J 0 bases; bases outside gene matches: 12. Germline CDR1 and CDR2: SGHRS and YFSETQ. The CDR3 nucleotides are TGCGCCAGCAGCCCCCAGGGGACTAGCGGCGCCATCTCCTACGAGCAGTACTTC. Its protein product is CASSPQGTSGAISYEQYF.

CDR3 sequence (DNA): TGTGCCAGCAGTGTGGCCTTGTATCAGCCCCAGCATTTT. As protein: CASSVALYQPQHF. This chain connects TRBV2 to TRBJ1-5; D gene unclear. CDR1 SNHLY and CDR2 FYNNEI come from the germline V gene. V was cut by 4 bases and J by 5 bases, with 9 bases left in between. CDR3 length: 13 amino acids. Supplemented by reference TRBV2 and TRBJ1-5, the full variable domain reads EPEVTQTPSHQVTQMGQEVILRCVPISNHLYFYWYRQILGQKVEFLVSFYNNEISEKSEIFDDQFSVERPDGSNFTLKIRSTKLEDSAMYFCASSVALYQPQHFGDGTRLSIL.

The chain couples TRBV9 to TRBJ1-2; tentative D call: TRBD1 (6 bases). V lost 4 bases to trimming and J lost 2 bases, with 15 bases between them. The CDR3 has 15 residues. CDR1 and CDR2 from the germline V gene are SGDLS and YYNGEE. The CDR3 nucleotides read TGTGCCAGCAGCACCGGGACACCAAGAAACTATGGCTACACCTTC. Amino acids: CASSTGTPRNYGYTF.